These 23 T cell receptor beta chains came from one sample sequenced in a study of T-cell memory formation after mild COVID-19. TCRdb used MiXCR to reprocess the 5' RACE reads, holding one entry per CDR3 protein. Among around 470,000 distinct CDR3 sequences listed, 20% were seen once. The sample taken for sequencing was PBMCs or a T cell subset sorted from them (not recorded which). These receptors all stem from an adult woman who had mild COVID-19 (a few samples of this study predate the infection). Cell type and time point are not known.

A few counts support this clonotype. The junction and the germline gene differ at one end; a read error may be behind it. The chain recombines TRBV7-7 with TRBJ2-3; either TRBD1 or TRBD2 may fit D (5 bases each). This CDR3 is 15 amino acids long. Germline V gene data show CDR1 as SSHAT and CDR2 as FNYEAQ (reference sequence). As DNA, the CDR3 is TGTGCTAGCAGCCCCGGTGGGGGACGAACAGATACGCAGTATTTT. This codes for CASSPGGGRTDTQYF.

This clonotype has only a few counts. This chain joins TRBV28 and TRBJ2-1; 8 bases align to TRBD1. This CDR3 is built from 15 residues. The V gene's germline CDR1 is MDHEN and CDR2 SYDVKM. J was trimmed by 4 bases and V by 5 bases; bases with no gene match: 7. In nucleotides, the CDR3 is TGTGCCAGCAGTCGGACAGGGTGGGGATACAATGAGCAGTTCTTC. Protein sequence: CASSRTGWGYNEQFF.

This clonotype was detected only a few times. The chain couples TRBV7-2 to TRBJ2-1, with 9 bases fitting TRBD2. This CDR3 spans 17 amino acids. Germline-derived CDR1 and CDR2 are SGHTA and FQGNSA. V dropped 4 bases and J dropped 4; count of bases not matched to a gene: 11. This CDR3 reads CASSSTPGTSRYNEQFF. The CDR3, as DNA: TGTGCCAGCAGCTCCACCCCCGGGACTAGCAGGTACAATGAGCAGTTCTTC.

This chain uses TRBV2 with TRBJ2-1, with D maybe TRBD1 (6 bases). The CDR3 is made up of 15 amino acids. Germline CDR1 SNHLY, CDR2 FYNNEI. The V end was cut by 4 bases, the J end by 4 bases, with 14 bases between. The CDR3 reads CASSGGRGSYNEQFF. The CDR3 coding sequence is TGTGCCAGCAGTGGGGGTAGGGGGTCATACAATGAGCAGTTCTTC. Together with reference TRBV2 and TRBJ2-1, the CDR3 gives the full variable domain: EPEVTQTPSHQVTQMGQEVILRCVPISNHLYFYWYRQILGQKVEFLVSFYNNEISEKSEIFDDQFSVERPDGSNFTLKIRSTKLEDSAMYFCASSGGRGSYNEQFFGPGTRLTVL.

The gene calls are TRBV9 and TRBJ2-7; perhaps TRBD2 as D (6 bases). V gave up 0 bases and J gave up 1 base, with 11 bases separating them. The CDR3 spans 15 residues. Germline V CDR1 and CDR2: SGDLS, YYNGEE. The CDR3 nucleotides read TGTGCCAGCAGCGTAGGCAGGGAGGCGTCCTACGAGCAGTACTTC. Its translation is CASSVGREASYEQYF.

This clonotype was counted only a few times. This chain links TRBV7-9 with TRBJ2-5; 10 bases map to TRBD2. With 4 bases clipped from V and 3 bases from J, the junction kept 5 bases outside the gene matches. The CDR3 totals 15 residues. Germline CDR1 is SEHNR and CDR2 is FQNEAQ (reference sequence). CDR3 sequence reads: CASSSAGGLEETQYF. Here the CDR3 DNA reads TGTGCCAGCAGCTCAGCGGGGGGGCTGGAAGAGACCCAGTACTTC.

In its sample, this clonotype was seen many times. The chain uses TRBV7-2 and TRBJ2-4, with TRBD1 matching 10 bases. The CDR3 contains 15 residues. The germline V gene encodes CDR1 SGHTA and CDR2 FQGNSA. Germline trimming cut 0 bases from V and 10 bases from J; bases unmatched to any gene: 6. Here the CDR3 DNA reads TGTGCCAGCAGCTTAGCGGGACAGGGGATCGCTATTCAGTACTTC. Translated, it gives CASSLAGQGIAIQYF.

This clonotype was seen a few times. The gene calls are TRBV6-5 and TRBJ2-1, with D possibly being TRBD2 (6 bases). Germline V lookup: CDR1 MNHEY, CDR2 SVGAGI. The CDR3 is 15 residues long. The ends were cut back, 6 bases at V and 0 bases at J, with 12 bases in the middle. CDR3 amino acids: CASRSGTGSYNEQFF. The CDR3 coding sequence is TGTGCCAGCAGATCCGGGACTGGCTCCTACAATGAGCAGTTCTTC.

This clonotype was counted only a few times. This chain connects TRBV9 to TRBJ1-3; D unresolved. V was cut by 0 bases and J by 8 bases, with 3 bases left in between. The germline gives CDR1 SGDLS, CDR2 YYNGEE. This CDR3 spans 11 amino acids. The CDR3 protein is CASSVEDTIYF. CDR3 sequence (DNA): TGTGCCAGCAGCGTAGAAGACACCATATATTTT.

The rearrangement uses TRBV29-1 and TRBJ2-3; TRBD1 matches at 9 bases. Germline CDR1 SQVTM, CDR2 ANQGSEA. The CDR3 covers 13 residues. Trimming cost V 5 bases and J 6 bases; bases outside gene matches: 6. This chain's CDR3 is CSVKGTGYDTQYF. CDR3 DNA: TGCAGCGTTAAAGGGACAGGGTATGATACGCAGTATTTT.

This clonotype occurred a few times. The chain joins TRBV27 to TRBJ1-2; a possible D gene is TRBD1 (6 bases). The germline CDR1 and CDR2 sequences are MNHEY and SMNVEV (reference sequence). The length of the CDR3 is 15 residues. The V gene lost 6 bases and the J gene lost 2 bases, with 16 bases spanning the gap. This chain's CDR3 is CASSLVAGVNYGYTF. The CDR3, as DNA: TGTGCCAGCAGCCTTGTGGCAGGGGTAAACTATGGCTACACCTTC.

This clonotype was observed a few times. The gene calls are TRBV13 and TRBJ1-3; unclear D gene. The ends were cut back, 1 base at V and 6 bases at J, with 19 bases in the middle. The CDR3 consists of 17 residues. CDR1 PRHDT and CDR2 FYEKMQ come from the germline V gene (reference sequence). The CDR3 sequence: CASSLAWAPDGENTIYF. The CDR3 DNA is TGTGCCAGCAGCTTAGCGTGGGCCCCAGACGGAGAAAACACCATATATTTT.

Comments on this clonotype: Germline and junction disagree at one end, which may indicate a read error. The chain uses TRBV12-3 or TRBV12-4 and TRBJ1-6; 8 bases line up with TRBD1. The CDR3 spans 15 residues. The CDR3 region is CASSSGTGWRSHLHF. The CDR3 DNA reads as TGTGCCAGCAGTTCCGGGACAGGTTGGAGGTCACACCTCCACTTT.

This clonotype was observed a few times. This chain links TRBV5-1 with TRBJ1-2, with 7 bases identical to TRBD1. CDR1 is SGHRS and CDR2 is YFSETQ in the germline V gene. With 3 bases clipped from V and 5 bases from J, the junction kept 7 bases outside the gene matches. This CDR3 spans 14 amino acids. The CDR3 DNA follows: TGCGCCAGCAGCTCCGGCGGGACAGTATATGGCTACACCTTC. Translation gives CASSSGGTVYGYTF.

The V call is TRBV11-3, the J call TRBJ1-2; D is uncertain. V shed 0 bases and J shed 6 bases, with 20 bases lying between them. The germline CDR1 and CDR2 sequences are SGHNT and YENEEA. There are 17 residues in the CDR3. The CDR3 coding sequence is TGTGCCAGCAGCTTAGATCTCTGGGGTCGGGGTGCGGATGGCTACACCTTC. It translates to CASSLDLWGRGADGYTF.

This clonotype was seen only a few times. The CDR3 loop reads CASSQDGAREAFF. CDR3 nucleotide sequence: TGTGCCAGCAGCCAAGATGGGGCCCGTGAAGCTTTCTTT. The chain recombines TRBV3-1 with TRBJ1-1; D might be TRBD1 (5 bases). The V end was cut by 0 bases, the J end by 7 bases, with 9 bases between. CDR1 and CDR2 (germline): LGHDT, YNNKEL (reference sequence). The CDR3 loop spans 13 amino acids.

The chain employs TRBV7-9 and TRBJ2-3, with 8 nucleotides matching TRBD1. The germline gives CDR1 SEHNR, CDR2 FQNEAQ (reference sequence). Losses at the gene ends were 8 bases for V and 2 bases for J; bases not matched to a gene: 6. There are 14 residues in the CDR3. The CDR3 loop is CASGGQEPTDTQYF. The CDR3 DNA reads as TGTGCCAGCGGGGGACAGGAGCCCACAGATACGCAGTATTTT.

This clonotype has only a few counts. This rearrangement joins TRBV2 to TRBJ1-1; D gene ambiguous. Trimming took off 2 bases at V and 6 bases at J, with 16 bases between the two ends. This CDR3 is built from 15 residues. CDR1 and CDR2 (germline): SNHLY, FYNNEI. CDR3 bases: TGTGCCAGCAGTGAATCCCCGGGAAGGGTAGCTGAAGCTTTCTTT. Amino acids: CASSESPGRVAEAFF.

This clonotype appeared a few times. The genes are TRBV30 and TRBJ1-3, with D uncertain. The CDR3 contains 14 residues. In germline, CDR1 is GTSNPN, CDR2 SVGIG (reference sequence). The V and J ends lost 1 base and 0 bases respectively, with 7 bases between them. The CDR3 loop is CAWSGGNSGNTIYF. CDR3 nucleotides: TGTGCCTGGAGTGGGGGTAACTCTGGAAACACCATATATTTT.

The genes are TRBV19 and TRBJ1-2; no definite D call. CDR3 length: 12 residues. The germline V and J ends were trimmed by 3 bases and 8 bases, with 10 bases remaining between them. The germline V gene encodes CDR1 LNHDA and CDR2 SQIVND (reference sequence). Here the CDR3 DNA reads TGTGCCAGTAGTATCACGGGGTCCGGCTACACCTTC. This sequence encodes CASSITGSGYTF.

The gene calls are TRBV4-1 and TRBJ2-1; D not certain. V lost 1 base to trimming and J lost 2 bases, with 21 bases between them. CDR3 length: 19 residues. Germline assignment: CDR1 MGHRA and CDR2 YSYEKL. The CDR3 reads CASSQVGFGRIKTYNEQFF. The CDR3 DNA sequence: TGCGCCAGCAGCCAAGTTGGGTTCGGCAGGATTAAAACCTACAATGAGCAGTTCTTC.

This CDR3 is CASSLGDRVPQYF. The DNA of the CDR3 is TGCGCCAGCAGCCTAGGAGACAGGGTTCCGCAGTATTTT. The chain recombines TRBV4-1 with TRBJ2-3, with 7 bases matching TRBD1. V was pared by 4 bases and J by 10 bases, with 8 bases of the junction left unmatched. The CDR3 is 13 residues long. Germline V gene sequence: CDR1 MGHRA, CDR2 YSYEKL.

The rearrangement joins TRBV6-6 to TRBJ2-7; D perhaps matches TRBD1 (6 bases). V was trimmed by 6 bases and J by 4 bases, leaving 10 bases between them. This CDR3 is 12 amino acids long. Germline V gives CDR1 MNHNY, CDR2 SVGAGI (reference sequence). The chain's CDR3 is CASRQGSYEQYF. For the CDR3, the DNA is TGTGCCAGCAGACAGGGCTCTTACGAGCAGTACTTC.